This TCR beta chain originates from a study of blood T cell repertoires in COVID-19. The CDR3 spans 13 residues. The V segment lost 0 bases and the J segment 6 bases; nucleotides outside the gene matches: 0. Germline loops: CDR1 SGHRS, CDR2 YFSETQ. Libraries were prepared by immunoSEQ multiplex PCR; TCRdb keeps only in-frame clonotypes and omits some of them. The repertoire holds approximately 440,000 clones, with 88% as singletons. The chain has TRBV5-1 and TRBJ2-1; 7 bases match TRBD2. The sample comprised peripheral blood. The origin of this receptor is a woman aged 45-65 years with COVID-19, enrolled during active disease. Here the CDR3 DNA reads TGCGCCAGCAGCTTGGGACTAGCCAATGAGCAGTTCTTC. Protein: CASSLGLANEQFF.